The rows below give T cell receptor beta chains drawn from one sample of a study of T cell responses to AZD1222 COVID-19 vaccine. Only in-frame clones appear in the TCRdb table, and some are missing; sequencing was by immunoSEQ multiplex PCR. The sample consists of 150,000 to 200,000 clones, about 92% of them appearing once. This specimen consisted of peripheral blood, obtained on day 0 of AZD1222 vaccination. The receptors originated from an adult in good health. Each CDR3 is given with its conserved first and last residue. Fields, in order: CDR3 DNA, CDR3 protein, V gene, J gene, D gene, clone size. The D gene is left open where the match is weak. Some rows mark clone size as missing; the rest say once, few, many or name a class of expanded clone.

TGTGCCAGCAGCCTCTCAGGGCGCGGAGGCTACACCTTC	CASSLSGRGGYTF	TRBV5-8	TRBJ1-2	.	.
TGTGCCAGCAGCTTAGCTGACTTCTATGGCTACACCTTC	CASSLADFYGYTF	TRBV7-9	TRBJ1-2	.	.
TGCGCCAGCAGCTTTTTCAGCGGGGGGCCTGAAGAGACCCAGTACTTC	CASSFFSGGPEETQYF	TRBV5-1	TRBJ2-5	TRBD2	.
TGTGCCAGCAGTTACATCCCGACTAGCGGGGTCACAGATACGCAGTATTTT	CASSYIPTSGVTDTQYF	TRBV6-2/TRBV6-3	TRBJ2-3	TRBD2	.
TGTGCCAGCAGTTTACGGGGGGCCGGAACCGGGGAGCTGTTTTTT	CASSLRGAGTGELFF	TRBV28	TRBJ2-2	.	.
TGTGCCAGCAGCGTGGGACTAGCGGGGGGGATAAACTACAATGAGCAGTTCTTC	CASSVGLAGGINYNEQFF	TRBV9	TRBJ2-1	TRBD2	.
TGTGCCAGCAGCTGGGCGCCGGGACCCCACGAGCAGTACTTC	CASSWAPGPHEQYF	TRBV13	TRBJ2-7	.	few
TGTGCCAGCAGCCCGGGCCTCAGGTGGGGCTACACCTTC	CASSPGLRWGYTF	TRBV28	TRBJ1-2	.	.
TGCGCCAGCAGAATAGACAGCCCGAACACTGAAGCTTTCTTT	CASRIDSPNTEAFF	TRBV5-1	TRBJ1-1	.	once
TGTGCCATCAGCCAACCGGAGGCGGGTGAAAAACTGTTTTTT	CAISQPEAGEKLFF	TRBV10-3	TRBJ1-4	.	.
TGTGCCAGCAGTTATGACAACCAGGGTGGCAATTCACCCCTCCACTTT	CASSYDNQGGNSPLHF	TRBV6-5	TRBJ1-6	.	.
TGCGCCAGCAGCCAAGTGACGTTTGCGGGGAAGGAAGCTTTCTTT	CASSQVTFAGKEAFF	TRBV4-3	TRBJ1-1	.	.
TGTGCCAGCAGCACCTGGGCTTGGACAGGGACCCTCAATGAGCAGTTCTTC	CASSTWAWTGTLNEQFF	TRBV21-1	TRBJ2-1	.	.
TGTGCCAGCAGTTACGGACGGAACTCTGGGGCCAACGTCCTGACTTTC	CASSYGRNSGANVLTF	TRBV6-2/TRBV6-3	TRBJ2-6	.	.
TGTGCCAGCAATAGCGGTGACAACACCGGGGAGCTGTTTTTT	CASNSGDNTGELFF	TRBV9	TRBJ2-2	.	.
TGTGCCAGCAGCTTAGCGCGCAGGGTGAAACACGAGCAGTACTTC	CASSLARRVKHEQYF	TRBV7-2	TRBJ2-7	.	.
TGCGCCAGCAGTTTGAGCGGGGGGAGCCCCGGGGAGCTGTTTTTT	CASSLSGGSPGELFF	TRBV4-1	TRBJ2-2	TRBD2	.
TGTGCCATCAGAGACAGTTTTAACTATGGCTACACCTTC	CAIRDSFNYGYTF	TRBV10-3	TRBJ1-2	.	.
TGTGCCTGGGGACAGGGGTCCGGGGAGCTGTTTTTT	CAWGQGSGELFF	TRBV30	TRBJ2-2	TRBD1	.
TGTGCCAGCAGTTACAGGGTAACCTACGAGCAGTACTTC	CASSYRVTYEQYF	TRBV6-5	TRBJ2-7	.	once
TGTGCCAGCAGCGGTTTGGCGGGGGCCACCTACAATGAGCAGTTCTTC	CASSGLAGATYNEQFF	TRBV11-2	TRBJ2-1	.	once
TGTGCCAGCAGCCCAGCCTGGACAGGGACCGAGCAGTACTTC	CASSPAWTGTEQYF	TRBV7-2	TRBJ2-7	TRBD1	.
TGTGCCTGGAGTGTACAGTTGGATCGTTCACCCCTCCACTTT	CAWSVQLDRSPLHF	TRBV30	TRBJ1-6	.	.
TGTGCCAGCAGTCGGTACACTGAAGCTTTCTTT	CASSRYTEAFF	TRBV28	TRBJ1-1	.	.
TGTGCCAGCAGTGAATGGACACCGCCGGGTTTGAACAATCAGCCCCAGCATTTT	CASSEWTPPGLNNQPQHF	TRBV25-1	TRBJ1-5	.	.
TGTGCCAGCAGCCAGAACAGGGGTGAAAAACTGTTTTTT	CASSQNRGEKLFF	TRBV4-2	TRBJ1-4	TRBD1	few
TGTGCCAGCAGCTTTTCACAGGGGGTGATCTATGGCTACACCTTC	CASSFSQGVIYGYTF	TRBV5-6	TRBJ1-2	TRBD1	once
TGTGCCAGTAGTATTTTTCAGGGGTCGGGCTACAATGAGCAGTTCTTC	CASSIFQGSGYNEQFF	TRBV19	TRBJ2-1	.	.
TGTGCCAGCAAAGCTGGAGGGGAAGAAATTCCGGGTGGCTACACCTTC	CASKAGGEEIPGGYTF	TRBV28	TRBJ1-2	.	.
TGTGCCAGCAGTGTGCCAGGGTGGGGGAATTACAGGGGTCAGCCCCAGCATTTT	CASSVPGWGNYRGQPQHF	TRBV2	TRBJ1-5	TRBD1	.
TGTGCCAGCAGGAGAGGGACTTATACCGGGGAGCTGTTTTTT	CASRRGTYTGELFF	TRBV6-5	TRBJ2-2	.	.
TGCAGCGCCCGAGGGGTAGGGGGGAACACTGAAGCTTTCTTT	CSARGVGGNTEAFF	TRBV29-1	TRBJ1-1	.	.
TGTGCCAGCAGTCCCCTGACAGTTAATCAGCCCCAGCATTTT	CASSPLTVNQPQHF	TRBV6-2/TRBV6-3	TRBJ1-5	.	.
TGTGCCAGCAGCTTAGTAGCGGGGGGATTCTACAATGAGCAGTTCTTC	CASSLVAGGFYNEQFF	TRBV7-8	TRBJ2-1	TRBD2	.
TGCGCCAGCACCAGATCACCTAGCGGGGGGAACACCGGGGAGCTGTTTTTT	CASTRSPSGGNTGELFF	TRBV5-1	TRBJ2-2	TRBD2	.
TGTGCCACCAGTGATTTTCGGGACACCGGGGAGCTGTTTTTT	CATSDFRDTGELFF	TRBV24-1	TRBJ2-2	.	.
TGTGCCAGCAGCCCCTGGGGGGTAAGCTATGGCTACACCTTC	CASSPWGVSYGYTF	TRBV7-9	TRBJ1-2	.	.
TGTGCCAGCTCGAGGGACAGCTCCTACAATGAGCAGTTCTTC	CASSRDSSYNEQFF	TRBV18	TRBJ2-1	TRBD1	.
TGTGCCAGCAGTATAGATCAACCTTTCACAGATACGCAGTATTTT	CASSIDQPFTDTQYF	TRBV27	TRBJ2-3	.	.
TGTGCCAGCAGCTTGGGACTAGCGGGGGAACGAGAGACCCAGTACTTC	CASSLGLAGERETQYF	TRBV5-5	TRBJ2-5	TRBD2	.
TGTGCCTGGGGACAGGGGGCCTACGAGCAGTACTTC	CAWGQGAYEQYF	TRBV30	TRBJ2-7	TRBD1	.
TGTGCTAGTGGTTTGGTACCGGGACACCCTTACGAGCAGTACTTC	CASGLVPGHPYEQYF	TRBV12-5	TRBJ2-7	.	once
TGTGCCAGCAGTGGGACGAACACTGAAGCTTTCTTT	CASSGTNTEAFF	TRBV2	TRBJ1-1	.	.
TGTGCCAGCAGTTTCAGGGAGACCCAGTACTTC	CASSFRETQYF	TRBV12-3/TRBV12-4	TRBJ2-5	.	once
TGCGCCAGCAGCTTGGCCGCAGTGAACACTGAAGCTTTCTTT	CASSLAAVNTEAFF	TRBV5-1	TRBJ1-1	.	.
TGTGCCTGGGGGGGGCTCCGGGTCGCTTCCCCCTCTGGAAACACCATATATTTT	CAWGGLRVASPSGNTIYF	TRBV30	TRBJ1-3	.	.
TGTGCCAGCAGTTTTTGGCGGGTCAATGAGCAGTTCTTC	CASSFWRVNEQFF	TRBV12-3/TRBV12-4	TRBJ2-1	.	.
TGTGCCACCAGCGCCGCTCGGGAGTATTCCTACAATGAGCAGTTCTTC	CATSAAREYSYNEQFF	TRBV15	TRBJ2-1	.	.
TGTGCCAGCAGCCAAGATAAGGGACAGAAATATTCACCCCTCCACTTT	CASSQDKGQKYSPLHF	TRBV14	TRBJ1-6	TRBD1	.
TGTGCCAGCAGCTTCACGACTAGCGGGCTGCCAGATACGCAGTATTTT	CASSFTTSGLPDTQYF	TRBV13	TRBJ2-3	TRBD2	.
TGCAGCGCTAAGGGACTAGCGGGGGGCACAGATACGCAGTATTTT	CSAKGLAGGTDTQYF	TRBV29-1	TRBJ2-3	TRBD2	once
TGTGCCAGCAAATTGACCGGGACGTCCTACAATGAGCAGTTCTTC	CASKLTGTSYNEQFF	TRBV6-5	TRBJ2-1	.	.
TGTGCCAGCAGTGATCGGCTCTATGGCTACACCTTC	CASSDRLYGYTF	TRBV2	TRBJ1-2	.	.
TGTGCCTGGAGTGGCGGGGCAGGGCGAGGGAACACTGAAGCTTTCTTT	CAWSGGAGRGNTEAFF	TRBV30	TRBJ1-1	.	few
TGTGCCAGCAGTCCTACAGGGGGGCACACCGGGGAGCTGTTTTTT	CASSPTGGHTGELFF	TRBV6-4	TRBJ2-2	TRBD1	.
TGTGCCAGCACAAGCAGTCCAGTGAAAAATCAGCCCCAGCATTTT	CASTSSPVKNQPQHF	TRBV2	TRBJ1-5	.	.
TGTGCCACCAGTGATCGAGGGGCCGGGGCCAACGTCCTGACTTTC	CATSDRGAGANVLTF	TRBV24-1	TRBJ2-6	.	.
TGTGCCAGCAGCTTAGCCTCCGGTCAATCCTACGAGCAGTACTTC	CASSLASGQSYEQYF	TRBV11-2	TRBJ2-7	.	.